This TCR beta chain was profiled in a study of T cell repertoires in cytomegalovirus infection. Study background: Public TCR beta signatures provided an indication of both CMV infection and a matching HLA type. The study, taken as a whole, reports: Cumulative frequency of public TCR beta families picked out carriers of CMV plus the relevant HLA. The study found HLA-C-restricted CMV-specific TCR beta clonotypes dominating the ex vivo response.

Regarding this clonotype: The antigen is undetermined.

J was trimmed by 6 bases and V by 4 bases; bases with no gene match: 7. Germline lookup yields CDR1 MDHEN and CDR2 SYDVKM. The CDR3 is 16 residues long. TCRdb reprocessed the reads via MiXCR and lists one record per CDR3 protein. The data contain around 530,000 distinct CDR3 sequences, about 30% of them singletons. V and J are TRBV28 and TRBJ2-1, with TRBD2 matching over 12 bases. This clonotype originated in a human donor in good health (CMV status not recorded). Some clones in this sample may be carry-over from other donors' samples. Sequenced: PBMCs. The CDR3 sequence: CASSSRTSGVVNEQFF. The CDR3 DNA reads as TGTGCCAGCAGTTCACGGACTAGCGGGGTAGTCAATGAGCAGTTCTTC.